This TCR beta chain was identified in a study of CD8 T cells in ankylosing spondylitis. Trimming left V 5 bases short and J 5 bases short, with 15 bases between. This CDR3 spans 14 amino acids. The V gene's germline CDR1 is SEHNR and CDR2 FQNEAQ (reference sequence). TCRdb re-derived calls from the 5' RACE reads in MiXCR, one entry per CDR3 protein. This sample has about 350,000 distinct CDR3 sequences, with 20% to 25% found just once. Sample: blood, either unsorted or a sorted T cell fraction (not recorded which). This chain joins TRBV7-9 and TRBJ2-5; D call uncertain. This TCR was sampled from a male donor with ankylosing spondylitis or in good health (not recorded which). The CDR3, as DNA: TGTGCCAGCAGCGATGGTGGGGTACTTGAGACCCAGTACTTC. It yields the protein CASSDGGVLETQYF.